This T cell receptor (beta chain) was recovered during a study of cytomegalovirus exposure and HLA in healthy donors. As concerns this clone: Antigen specificity is unknown.

General study points: In a later analysis, the majority of CMV-associated beta chains seemingly showed HLA restriction. Reportedly, TCR beta sequences accurately predicted HLA-A and HLA-B alleles in most subjects. In an earlier analysis, productive rearrangement rates for most beta V segments clustered near 87% or 30%.

Germline V gene lookup returns CDR1 MNHEY and CDR2 SVGAGI. Between the trimmed V and J ends, which lost 6 bases and 0 bases, there was a span of 14 bases. This CDR3 has 15 amino acids. The PCR used 60 Vbeta and 13 Jbeta primers. TCRdb's copy holds only in-frame clones and misses some; the assay was immunoSEQ multiplex PCR. This table holds around 130,000 clones, 60% to 85% found once. The sample comprised PBMCs. The TCR originated in a human donor in good health. The chain recombines TRBV6-5 with TRBJ1-1; possibly TRBD1 for D (6 bases). CDR3 nucleotides: TGTGCCAGCAGGCCCCCGCCAGGGGTGAACACTGAAGCTTTCTTT. It codes for CASRPPPGVNTEAFF.